Following are 15 T cell receptor beta chains from one sample sequenced in a study of long-term antiretroviral therapy in people with HIV. Investigators performed immunoSEQ version v3.0 at survey level. Measured with immunoSEQ multiplex PCR; TCRdb has only the in-frame clones, and not every one. The table includes tens of thousands of clones, about 85% detected once. Here the sequenced sample was unsorted PBMCs, taken 1.6 years after starting antiretroviral therapy. These receptors originate from a man aged 40-50 years with HIV.

The V gene is TRBV29-1, the J gene TRBJ2-1; D remains unclear. Germline CDR1 reads SQVTM; CDR2 reads ANQGSEA. Deletions cut 1 base from V and 4 bases from J, with 2 bases between. The CDR3 spans 11 residues. The CDR3, as DNA: TGCAGCGTTGAAGGGTACAATGAGCAGTTCTTC. Translation: CSVEGYNEQFF.

This clone was counted a few times. The chain combines TRBV7-8 with TRBJ1-1; TRBD1 matches at 7 bases. The CDR3 totals 17 residues. The germline CDR1 and CDR2 sequences are SGHVS and FQNEAQ. Trimming cost V 1 base and J 1 base; bases outside gene matches: 9. The DNA for the CDR3 is TGTGCCAGCAGCTTAGTGAGTATAGGGGGCACGAACACTGAAGCTTTCTTT. Translated: CASSLVSIGGTNTEAFF. Full variable domain (outside the CDR3, taken from reference TRBV7-8 and TRBJ1-1): GAGVSQSPRYKVAKRGQDVALRCDPISGHVSLFWYQQALGQGPEFLTYFQNEAQLDKSGLPSDRFFAERPEGSVSTLKIQRTQQEDSAVYLCASSLVSIGGTNTEAFFGQGTRLTVV.

The chain is built from TRBV7-9 and TRBJ1-5, with no clear D. Germline V lookup: CDR1 SEHNR, CDR2 FQNEAQ (reference sequence). The V gene lost 0 bases and the J gene lost 5 bases, with 5 bases spanning the gap. CDR3 length: 13 residues. This CDR3 is CASSLASDQPQHF. The CDR3 coding sequence is TGTGCCAGCAGCTTAGCTTCGGATCAGCCCCAGCATTTT.

This chain connects TRBV30 to TRBJ2-1; no clear D. The germline V gene encodes CDR1 GTSNPN and CDR2 SVGIG (reference sequence). V shed 5 bases and J shed 6 bases, with 20 bases lying between them. This CDR3 contains 15 residues. The CDR3 loop is CAWAVEGPIGNEQFF. DNA of the CDR3: TGTGCCTGGGCCGTAGAAGGTCCGATCGGCAATGAGCAGTTCTTC.

The rearrangement uses TRBV10-3 and TRBJ2-7; TRBD2 agrees at 7 bases. Germline CDR1 reads ENHRY; CDR2 reads SYGVKD. The CDR3 loop spans 13 amino acids. The trim removed 8 bases at V and 4 bases at J, leaving 8 bases unmatched. The DNA for the CDR3 is TGTGCCATCTCATCCAGCGGGGCTTACGAGCAGTACTTC. Its protein product is CAISSSGAYEQYF.

This clone was picked up one time. The chain has TRBV19 and TRBJ2-7; D gene uncertain. Trimming stripped 5 bases from V and 5 bases from J, with 19 bases between. The CDR3 spans 15 residues. Per germline, CDR1 LNHDA and CDR2 SQIVND (reference sequence). The CDR3 sequence is CASSSRATWVDEQYF. CDR3 sequence (DNA): TGTGCCAGTAGTTCTCGGGCTACTTGGGTGGACGAGCAGTACTTC. The variable domain in full, completed from reference TRBV19 and TRBJ2-7, reads DGGITQSPKYLFRKEGQNVTLSCEQNLNHDAMYWYRQDPGQGLRLIYYSQIVNDFQKGDIAEGYSVSREKKESFPLTVTSAQKNPTAFYLCASSSRATWVDEQYFGPGTRLTVT.

The rearrangement joins TRBV9 to TRBJ2-7; D might be TRBD2 (6 bases). Germline CDR1 and CDR2: SGDLS and YYNGEE. This CDR3 contains 16 residues. V gave up 0 bases and J gave up 7 bases, with 20 bases separating them. The CDR3 nucleotides are TGTGCCAGCAGCGTAGACCCGGTCTCAGGGACTCGAGAGCAGTACTTC. This codes for CASSVDPVSGTREQYF.

The chain joins TRBV11-2 to TRBJ2-5, with D tentatively TRBD1 (6 bases). Deletions cut 5 bases from V and 0 bases from J, with 16 bases between. The CDR3 contains 16 residues. Germline loops: CDR1 SGHAT, CDR2 FQNNGV. As DNA, the CDR3 is TGTGCCAGCAGCCTTCGGACAGAATACTACCAAGAGACCCAGTACTTC. Translating gives CASSLRTEYYQETQYF.

The V gene is TRBV9, the J gene TRBJ1-3; D may be TRBD1 (5 bases). Germline values: CDR1 SGDLS, CDR2 YYNGEE. The length of the CDR3 is 14 residues. Trimming removed 4 bases from V and 0 bases from J, with 8 bases in between. CDR3 nucleotides: TGTGCCAGCAGCCCAGGGAGCTCTGGAAACACCATATATTTT. It specifies CASSPGSSGNTIYF.

The genes are TRBV10-3 and TRBJ2-4; TRBD1 aligns across 8 bases. The CDR3 is 14 residues long. Germline CDR1 ENHRY, CDR2 SYGVKD. V was clipped by 3 bases and J by 7 bases; unmatched bases: 5. For the CDR3, the DNA is TGTGCCATCAGTGACGGACAGGGTGGGAACATTCAGTACTTC. Translation gives CAISDGQGGNIQYF.

Here the CDR3 reads CATSGSRTSRDPFDEQFF. DNA of the CDR3: TGTGCCACCAGCGGATCCCGGACTAGTCGTGATCCCTTCGATGAGCAGTTCTTC. The chain recombines TRBV15 with TRBJ2-1, with 7 nucleotides matching TRBD2. Germline assignment: CDR1 LNHNV and CDR2 YYDKDF (reference sequence). V was pared by 5 bases and J by 8 bases, with 21 bases of the junction left unmatched. This CDR3 contains 18 residues.

The chain uses TRBV6-1 and TRBJ2-5; 7 bases agree with TRBD1. The CDR3 totals 13 residues. Germline V gene data show CDR1 as MNHNS and CDR2 as SASEGT. Trimming removed 2 bases from V and 7 bases from J; junction bases left unmatched: 4. The CDR3 DNA sequence: TGTGCCAGCAGTGAACAGGGGGTGGGGACCCAGTACTTC. As protein: CASSEQGVGTQYF.

The chain couples TRBV5-8 to TRBJ2-7; D gene unclear. This CDR3 spans 14 amino acids. Germline CDR1 SGHTS, CDR2 YDEGEE. V was pared by 5 bases and J by 3 bases, with 15 bases between. In DNA form, the CDR3 reads TGTGCCAGCAGGTCCCGGGTCAGTAGCTACGAGCAGTACTTC. Translating it yields CASRSRVSSYEQYF.

The chain uses TRBV9 and TRBJ2-2, with 14 nucleotides matching TRBD2. V lost 3 bases and J lost 2; bases outside the gene matches: 6. The CDR3 loop spans 18 amino acids. Germline lookup yields CDR1 SGDLS and CDR2 YYNGEE. As DNA, the CDR3 is TGTGCCAGCAGCGCCGGGACTAGCGGGGGAGCAAACACCGGGGAGCTGTTTTTT. Encoded protein: CASSAGTSGGANTGELFF.

This chain joins TRBV7-9 and TRBJ2-5; 9 positions agree with TRBD2. The CDR3 consists of 17 residues. With V trimmed by 3 bases and J by 5 bases, 13 bases remained unmatched. Germline-derived CDR1 and CDR2 are SEHNR and FQNEAQ (reference sequence). The CDR3 region is CASSLDKPGTSTETQYF. CDR3 coding DNA: TGTGCCAGCAGCTTGGATAAACCCGGGACTAGCACTGAGACCCAGTACTTC. The full variable domain, completed using reference TRBV7-9 and TRBJ2-5, is DTGVSQNPRHKITKRGQNVTFRCDPISEHNRLYWYRQTLGQGPEFLTYFQNEAQLEKSRLLSDRFSAERPKGSFSTLEIQRTEQGDSAMYLCASSLDKPGTSTETQYFGPGTRLLVL.